This record looks at one T cell receptor beta chain sequence and its context. Its antigen is not known. This entry belongs to a study of identical twins. The V end lost 2 bases, the J end lost 3 bases, and 12 bases lay between the germline ends. CDR3 length equals 15 residues. The V gene's germline CDR1 is SGDLS and CDR2 YYNGEE. Findings and caveats of the study: Cord blood beta clonotypes present at high abundance carried fewer insertions; no such pattern appeared in memory repertoires. Cross-sectional statistical analysis, not tracking of the same donors, underpinned the conclusions.

A universal primer site was added by template switching, and unique molecular identifiers were carried by the cDNA. TCRdb independently ran MiXCR on the 5' RACE reads; one entry per CDR3 protein. The sample has around 490,000 distinct CDR3 sequences, about a fifth seen once; the top ten hold around 0.5%. These data also featured in a second study, about yellow fever vaccine responses in identical twins. That work states: Twins reportedly showed a vaccine T cell response that seemed partly convergent and partly personalized.

What was sequenced was CD4+ T cells sorted from blood. The V call is TRBV9, the J call TRBJ1-5; D gene ambiguous. The receptor's source is a woman between 18 and 30 years old in good health. The CDR3 bases are TGTGCCAGCAGCGTTTCTGGGTTCCCCAATCAGCCCCAGCATTTT. The encoded protein is CASSVSGFPNQPQHF.